These 30 T cell receptor beta chains share one sample of origin, sequenced in a study of T cells after posttransplantation cyclophosphamide (dated by TCRdb to 2016 to 2017). Receptor libraries were prepared by the immunoSEQ multiplex PCR assay. What TCRdb holds here is the immuneACCESS table cut down to in-frame rearrangements. Part of the clones is not present; checked against another copy, under half of the missing clones reflect an unresolved V gene, and the others are unexplained. In this sample the table shows about 31,000 clones, 75% to 95% of which occur a single time. The top ten clonotypes cover 0.24% of the sample. Viable CD3+CD4+ or CD3+CD8+ cells that were CCR7+CD45RA+CD45RO-CD95-CD27+CD28+ were defined as naive T cells. Sequencing used naive CD4+ T cells sorted from PBMCs. These receptor sequences come from an older woman in good health, CMV-negative, and a related stem cell transplant donor.

V gene TRBV7-9 combines with J gene TRBJ1-3, with D uncertain. The CDR3 covers 15 residues. Looked up from germline, CDR1 is SEHNR and CDR2 is FQNEAQ (reference sequence). Trimming pared 3 bases from V and 0 bases from J, leaving 9 bases between. Here the CDR3 DNA reads TGTGCCAGCAGCTTTGACGGGAACTCTGGAAACACCATATATTTT. The encoded protein is CASSFDGNSGNTIYF. Looking up the rest from reference TRBV7-9 and TRBJ1-3 gives the full variable domain: DTGVSQNPRHKITKRGQNVTFRCDPISEHNRLYWYRQTLGQGPEFLTYFQNEAQLEKSRLLSDRFSAERPKGSFSTLEIQRTEQGDSAMYLCASSFDGNSGNTIYFGEGSWLTVV.

The V and J genes are TRBV19 and TRBJ1-5, with 8 bases fitting TRBD1. The J segment lost 2 bases and the V segment lost 5 bases, leaving 5 bases of the junction unmatched. The germline gives CDR1 LNHDA, CDR2 SQIVND (reference sequence). The CDR3 is made up of 15 amino acids. The CDR3 nucleotides read TGTGCCAGTAGTCCGGACAGGGTTGGCAATCAGCCCCAGCATTTT. This gives the protein CASSPDRVGNQPQHF.

V and J are TRBV5-1 and TRBJ1-2; 7 bases fit TRBD1. This CDR3 has 15 residues. Germline CDR1 reads SGHRS; CDR2 reads YFSETQ. The ends lost 0 bases at V and 1 base at J; junction bases unmatched: 3. The CDR3 DNA reads TGCGCCAGCAGCTTGGTGGCAGGGGGTAACTATGGCTACACCTTC. This translates into CASSLVAGGNYGYTF.

V and J are TRBV6-5 and TRBJ1-1; 8 bases fit TRBD1. The V and J ends lost 5 bases and 6 bases, in that order; junction bases with no gene match: 5. CDR3 length: 13 amino acids. Looked up from germline, CDR1 is MNHEY and CDR2 is SVGAGI. The CDR3 DNA reads as TGTGCCAGCAGTCCTGACAGGGGCGCTGAAGCTTTCTTT. It yields the protein CASSPDRGAEAFF.

The chain recombines TRBV30 with TRBJ2-1, with D possibly matching TRBD1 (5 bases). Trimming took off 5 bases at V and 1 base at J, with 9 bases between the two ends. CDR3 length: 13 residues. Per the germline V gene, CDR1 is GTSNPN and CDR2 is SVGIG (reference sequence). The CDR3 loop is CAWGASSYNEQFF. The CDR3 DNA reads as TGTGCCTGGGGGGCGAGTTCCTACAATGAGCAGTTCTTC.

The chain uses TRBV15 and TRBJ2-7, with D tentatively TRBD2 (5 bases). The germline CDR1 and CDR2 sequences are LNHNV and YYDKDF (reference sequence). Trimming took off 1 base at V and 0 bases at J, with 7 bases between the two ends. The CDR3 loop spans 14 amino acids. CDR3 amino acids: CATSRGGSSYEQYF. CDR3 DNA: TGTGCCACCAGCAGAGGTGGGAGCTCCTACGAGCAGTACTTC.

The chain joins TRBV18 to TRBJ1-2, with unresolved D. The CDR3 is made up of 13 amino acids. Deletions cut 1 base from V and 3 bases from J, with 6 bases between. Germline lookup yields CDR1 KGHSH and CDR2 LQKENI. CDR3 loop: CASSPLQYYGYTF. DNA of the CDR3: TGTGCCAGCTCACCACTACAATACTATGGCTACACCTTC.

The chain joins TRBV30 to TRBJ2-5; maybe TRBD2 (6 bases). Germline V gives CDR1 GTSNPN, CDR2 SVGIG (reference sequence). V was shortened by 3 bases and J by 2 bases, with 16 bases between the two germline ends. The length of the CDR3 is 15 residues. Here the CDR3 reads CAWSAGLGGQETQYF. DNA of the CDR3: TGTGCCTGGAGCGCAGGGTTGGGGGGACAAGAGACCCAGTACTTC. The full variable domain, its missing parts supplied by reference TRBV30 and TRBJ2-5, is SQTIHQWPATLVQPVGSPLSLECTVEGTSNPNLYWYRQAAGRGLQLLFYSVGIGQISSEVPQNLSASRPQDRQFILSSKKLLLSDSGFYLCAWSAGLGGQETQYFGPGTRLLVL.

V is TRBV9 and J is TRBJ2-1; D remains unclear. The CDR3 consists of 14 residues. V was clipped by 0 bases and J by 7 bases, with 11 bases between them. Looked up from germline, CDR1 is SGDLS and CDR2 is YYNGEE. The CDR3 DNA is TGTGCCAGCAGCGTAGGATTGACGAGGAATGAGCAGTTCTTC. Its protein product is CASSVGLTRNEQFF.

This CDR3 is CAISVGQLSTDTQYF. CDR3 sequence (DNA): TGTGCCATCAGTGTTGGACAGCTTAGCACAGATACGCAGTATTTT. V usage is TRBV10-3 and J usage is TRBJ2-3; possible D gene TRBD1, 6 bases. The CDR3 loop spans 15 amino acids. Germline values: CDR1 ENHRY, CDR2 SYGVKD. V was cut by 4 bases and J by 0 bases, with 11 bases left in between.

The V and J genes are TRBV7-8 and TRBJ2-7; D is uncertain. The CDR3 totals 13 residues. V shed 4 bases and J shed 2 bases, with 9 bases lying between them. Germline V gene lookup returns CDR1 SGHVS and CDR2 FQNEAQ. The CDR3 reads CASSSQVAYEQYF. The CDR3 coding sequence is TGTGCCAGCAGCTCCCAGGTAGCCTACGAGCAGTACTTC.

This chain uses TRBV27 with TRBJ2-2; D is ambiguous. This CDR3 is built from 13 residues. Germline CDR1 and CDR2: MNHEY and SMNVEV (reference sequence). Trimming cost V 6 bases and J 6 bases, with 11 bases left between them. CDR3 DNA: TGTGCCAGCAGAGGAGCCGAAGCCGGGGAGCTGTTTTTT. Translated: CASRGAEAGELFF.

The J gene is TRBJ1-6, the V gene TRBV5-6, with D uncertain. Germline loops: CDR1 SGHDT, CDR2 YYEEEE. V shed 4 bases and J shed 8 bases, with 13 bases lying between them. CDR3 size: 14 residues. CDR3 sequence reads: CASSGEGGYSPLHF. As DNA, the CDR3 is TGTGCCAGCAGCGGAGAGGGTGGCTATTCACCCCTCCACTTT.

The chain links TRBV5-8 to TRBJ2-3, with 9 positions matching TRBD2. The V and J ends lost 0 bases and 3 bases, in that order; junction bases with no gene match: 2. Germline CDR1 and CDR2: SGHTS and YDEGEE. This CDR3 has 15 amino acids. This CDR3 reads CASSLGGLATDTQYF. CDR3 sequence (DNA): TGTGCCAGCAGCTTGGGTGGACTAGCGACAGATACGCAGTATTTT.

V gene TRBV7-9 combines with J gene TRBJ2-5, with 8 bases fitting TRBD2. The CDR3 loop spans 15 amino acids. CDR1 and CDR2 from the germline V gene are SEHNR and FQNEAQ (reference sequence). The V segment lost 5 bases and the J segment 5 bases; nucleotides outside the gene matches: 10. CDR3 in DNA: TGTGCCAGCAGCCCCGGGGGGGTCGGGAGGGAGACCCAGTACTTC. Its translation is CASSPGGVGRETQYF.

The chain uses TRBV11-3 and TRBJ2-7, with 10 bases lining up with TRBD1. With V trimmed by 4 bases and J by 2 bases, 5 bases remained unmatched. Germline assignment: CDR1 SGHNT and CDR2 YENEEA. The CDR3 is made up of 15 amino acids. The CDR3 reads CASSSTGTGAYEQYF. The CDR3 DNA reads TGTGCCAGCAGCTCCACCGGGACAGGGGCCTACGAGCAGTACTTC.

The chain uses TRBV27 and TRBJ1-6; D is uncertain. V was trimmed by 2 bases and J by 7 bases, leaving 3 bases between them. Germline assignment: CDR1 MNHEY and CDR2 SMNVEV (reference sequence). The CDR3 is 12 residues long. The CDR3 nucleotides are TGTGCCAGCAGTTTACGGAATTCACCCCTCCACTTT. Encoded protein: CASSLRNSPLHF.

This chain joins TRBV28 and TRBJ1-1, with D hard to call. The germline CDR1 and CDR2 sequences are MDHEN and SYDVKM. CDR3 length: 14 amino acids. Trimming removed 2 bases at V and 4 bases at J, with 11 bases between. For the CDR3, the DNA is TGTGCCAGCAGTTTAGTGCGGGGATTCACTGAAGCTTTCTTT. It codes for CASSLVRGFTEAFF. The full variable domain, its missing parts supplied by reference TRBV28 and TRBJ1-1, is DVKVTQSSRYLVKRTGEKVFLECVQDMDHENMFWYRQDPGLGLRLIYFSYDVKMKEKGDIPEGYSVSREKKERFSLILESASTNQTSMYLCASSLVRGFTEAFFGQGTRLTVV.

The chain recombines TRBV9 with TRBJ2-7, with D hard to call. Trimming removed 4 bases from V and 0 bases from J, with 14 bases in between. The germline CDR1 and CDR2 sequences are SGDLS and YYNGEE. This CDR3 spans 15 amino acids. The CDR3 reads CASSPSPESSYEQYF. The CDR3 DNA sequence: TGTGCCAGCAGCCCGTCACCAGAAAGCTCCTACGAGCAGTACTTC.

The genes are TRBV7-3 and TRBJ2-3; tentative D call: TRBD2 (5 bases). The CDR3 runs 14 residues. The germline V and J ends were trimmed by 4 bases and 5 bases, with 13 bases remaining between them. Germline V gives CDR1 SGHTA, CDR2 FQGTGA. CDR3 DNA sequence: TGTGCCAGCAGCTCCAGACCTGCGGGAGATACGCAGTATTTT. Its protein product is CASSSRPAGDTQYF.

The V call is TRBV6-5, the J call TRBJ2-4; TRBD1 agrees at 9 bases. CDR1 and CDR2 (germline): MNHEY, SVGAGI. With V trimmed by 6 bases and J by 8 bases, 11 bases remained unmatched. The CDR3 totals 15 residues. In DNA form, the CDR3 reads TGTGCCAGCAGGCCCTCCCAGGGACAGGGCTACATTCAGTACTTC. It translates to CASRPSQGQGYIQYF.

This clone was seen more than once but under ten times. Germline and junction disagree at one end, which may indicate a read error. V and J are TRBV19 and TRBJ2-3; D not certain. The CDR3 length is 13 residues. CDR1 and CDR2 (germline): LNHDA, SQIVND (reference sequence). The CDR3 spells CASSTTSKDTQYF. As DNA, the CDR3 is TGTGCCAGTAGTACAACGAGCAAAGATACGCAGTATTTT.

The chain recombines TRBV6-5 with TRBJ2-7; 8 bases are shared with TRBD1. V lost 11 bases and J lost 6; bases outside the gene matches: 6. Germline V CDR1 and CDR2: MNHEY, SVGAGI. This CDR3 is built from 11 residues. The CDR3 loop is CAGQGAGEQYF. The CDR3 DNA sequence: TGTGCCGGCCAGGGGGCGGGCGAGCAGTACTTC.

This clone was recorded only once. The rearrangement links TRBV27 to TRBJ2-7; TRBD2 might be the D (6 bases). Trimming took off 5 bases at V and 3 bases at J, with 20 bases between the two ends. Germline CDR1 and CDR2: MNHEY and SMNVEV (reference sequence). The CDR3 totals 16 residues. The CDR3 protein is CASSQTGGAGNYEQYF. The CDR3 DNA reads as TGTGCCAGCAGTCAAACCGGCGGCGCGGGGAACTACGAGCAGTACTTC.

The chain carries TRBV30 and TRBJ1-3; no clear D. Germline CDR1 and CDR2: GTSNPN and SVGIG (reference sequence). Between the trimmed V and J ends, which lost 3 bases and 0 bases, there was a span of 15 bases. The CDR3 has 16 amino acids. CDR3 in amino acids: CAWSYRASFSGNTIYF. Here the CDR3 DNA reads TGTGCCTGGAGCTATCGCGCCTCATTCTCTGGAAACACCATATATTTT.

The chain recombines TRBV29-1 with TRBJ1-2; TRBD1 aligns across 11 bases. This CDR3 spans 16 amino acids. Unmatched junction bases numbered 12, after V lost 6 bases and J lost 3 bases. Germline CDR1 SQVTM, CDR2 ANQGSEA. The CDR3 bases are TGCAGCGTGGGACTACTACGGACAGGGGGCGACTATGGCTACACCTTC. Amino acid sequence: CSVGLLRTGGDYGYTF.

The V gene is TRBV28, the J gene TRBJ1-2, with 7 bases identical to TRBD1. Trimming removed 3 bases from V and 2 bases from J; junction bases left unmatched: 3. This CDR3 is built from 14 residues. CDR1 and CDR2 (germline): MDHEN, SYDVKM. CDR3 nucleotide sequence: TGTGCCAGCAGTTTGGCAGGGGGGAACTATGGCTACACCTTC. Amino acid sequence: CASSLAGGNYGYTF.

This chain uses TRBV5-6 with TRBJ1-2, with D perhaps TRBD1 (6 bases). V gave up 4 bases and J gave up 8 bases, with 12 bases separating them. This CDR3 region has 12 residues. Germline V gene sequence: CDR1 SGHDT, CDR2 YYEEEE. This chain's CDR3 is CASSQRDKGYTF. CDR3 in DNA: TGTGCCAGCAGCCAAAGGGACAAGGGCTACACCTTC.

V and J are TRBV18 and TRBJ1-5; TRBD1 matches 11 bases. The V gene end was trimmed by 1 base and the J gene end by 5 bases; junction bases not matched to a gene: 4. The length of the CDR3 is 16 residues. CDR1 and CDR2 from the germline V gene are KGHSH and LQKENI. In DNA, the CDR3 is TGTGCCAGCTCACCACTGGACAGGGGGCGCGATCAGCCCCAGCATTTT. Translated, it gives CASSPLDRGRDQPQHF. Full variable domain (rest looked up from reference TRBV18 and TRBJ1-5): NAGVMQNPRHLVRRRGQEARLRCSPMKGHSHVYWYRQLPEEGLKFMVYLQKENIIDESGMPKERFSAEFPKEGPSILRIQQVVRGDSAAYFCASSPLDRGRDQPQHFGDGTRLSIL.

The chain couples TRBV15 to TRBJ2-7, with D possibly being TRBD1 (6 bases). V was trimmed by 0 bases and J by 2 bases, leaving 20 bases between them. Germline V CDR1 and CDR2: LNHNV, YYDKDF (reference sequence). This CDR3 has 18 amino acids. The CDR3 protein is CATSRDRDKVLVTYEQYF. CDR3 sequence (DNA): TGTGCCACCAGCAGAGACCGGGACAAGGTGCTTGTGACCTACGAGCAGTACTTC.